Reported below is one T cell receptor beta chain. Its antigen is unidentified. This specimen belongs to a study of cytomegalovirus exposure and HLA in healthy donors. Study-wide results and caveats: On later analysis, the bulk of CMV-associated TCR beta chains appeared to be HLA-restricted. The majority of TCR sequences were rare, yet some public TCRs appeared in many donors. Some segments of the V type, notably TRBV6-2 and TRBV6-3, were excluded as indistinguishable.

V dropped 5 bases and J dropped 7; count of bases not matched to a gene: 5. In germline, CDR1 is SGHVS, CDR2 FNYEAQ. The CDR3 is 14 amino acids. PCR employed 60 Vbeta and 13 Jbeta primers. Measured with immunoSEQ multiplex PCR; TCRdb has only the in-frame clones, and not every one. The repertoire table contains 55,000 to 80,000 clones. This receptor was obtained from a middle-aged man in good health and CMV-seronegative. Sequencing was carried out using PBMCs. The V and J genes are TRBV7-6 and TRBJ1-6, with 7 bases that match TRBD1. CDR3: CASSRTGGNSPLHF. The CDR3 DNA reads as TGTGCCAGCAGCCGGACAGGAGGGAATTCACCCCTCCACTTT.